The 29 T cell receptor beta chains in this list originate from one sample, sequenced in a study of T cells in Graves' hyperthyroidism and ophthalmopathy. RNA transcripts served as the template for amplifying TCR beta CDR3 regions. Carried out on the TCR CDR3, a first-round RT-PCR used the HTBI primer set. TCRdb reanalysed the multiplex PCR reads using MiXCR and keeps one entry per CDR3 protein. Of about 710,000 distinct CDR3 sequences listed, roughly 15% are singletons. The source material was blood. The receptor source for this set is a man younger than 30 with Graves' hyperthyroidism.

There are many counts of this clonotype. The J gene is TRBJ1-1, the V gene TRBV27; no clear D gene. V was trimmed by 8 bases and J by 2 bases, leaving 21 bases between them. The CDR3 contains 16 residues. Germline V CDR1 and CDR2: MNHEY, SMNVEV (reference sequence). CDR3 region: CASSHLSSDLNTEAFF. CDR3 DNA: TGTGCCAGCTCCCATTTAAGCAGCGACCTAAACACTGAAGCTTTCTTT.

This clonotype was observed at least ten times. The chain has TRBV30 and TRBJ1-1; D unresolved. Germline CDR1 reads GTSNPN; CDR2 reads SVGIG (reference sequence). Trimming took 5 bases from V and 0 from J, leaving 7 bases between them. The CDR3 loop spans 12 amino acids. CDR3 residues: CAWGGMNTEAFF. The CDR3 DNA follows: TGTGCCTGGGGCGGGATGAACACTGAAGCTTTCTTT.

The chain uses TRBV29-1 and TRBJ1-4; D possibly corresponds to TRBD1 (5 bases). The CDR3 runs 14 residues. Trimming took 1 base from V and 5 from J, leaving 11 bases between them. CDR1 SQVTM and CDR2 ANQGSEA come from the germline V gene. DNA for the CDR3: TGCAGCGTTGAAGCCTCGGGGCCAAATGAAAAACTGTTTTTT. Protein sequence: CSVEASGPNEKLFF.

This clonotype has a handful of counts. The chain links TRBV7-9 to TRBJ2-2; D gene unclear. Germline lookup yields CDR1 SEHNR and CDR2 FQNEAQ (reference sequence). The CDR3 consists of 13 residues. Trimming cost V 5 bases and J 4 bases, with 8 bases left between them. In nucleotides, the CDR3 is TGTGCCAGCAGCCCTTATACCACCGGGGAGCTGTTTTTT. Its translation is CASSPYTTGELFF.

This clonotype was detected many times. This chain links TRBV6-1 with TRBJ2-7, with TRBD2 as a possible D gene (5 bases). Germline V gene lookup returns CDR1 MNHNS and CDR2 SASEGT. The CDR3 covers 15 residues. The V end was cut by 6 bases, the J end by 5 bases, with 20 bases between. CDR3 DNA: TGTGCCAGCAGCTTGTGGCGGACCGGGGTGAACGAGCAGTACTTC. It is translated as CASSLWRTGVNEQYF.

This clonotype was recorded many times. This chain joins TRBV2 and TRBJ1-2; 10 bases fit TRBD1. The CDR3 totals 14 residues. Germline assignment: CDR1 SNHLY and CDR2 FYNNEI. Unmatched junction bases numbered 6, after V lost 5 bases and J lost 6 bases. The CDR3 region has the DNA TGTGCCAGCAGTTCCGGGACAGGGGTCCATGGCTACACCTTC. Its protein is CASSSGTGVHGYTF. Filled out from reference TRBV2 and TRBJ1-2, the complete variable domain reads EPEVTQTPSHQVTQMGQEVILRCVPISNHLYFYWYRQILGQKVEFLVSFYNNEISEKSEIFDDQFSVERPDGSNFTLKIRSTKLEDSAMYFCASSSGTGVHGYTFGSGTRLTVV.

This sequence joins TRBV24-1 and TRBJ2-3; 9 bases are shared with TRBD1. CDR1 is KGHDR and CDR2 is SFDVKD in the germline V gene. The CDR3 is 16 residues long. Trimming at V came to 3 bases and at J to 3 bases, leaving 6 bases not matched to a gene. The CDR3: CATSDPGTGITDTQYF. CDR3 nucleotides: TGTGCCACCAGTGATCCCGGGACAGGGATTACAGATACGCAGTATTTT.

This clonotype was recorded at least ten times. This chain joins TRBV6-2 or TRBV6-3 and TRBJ2-5; D may be TRBD1 or TRBD2 (5 bases each). Germline V gene data show CDR1 as MNHEY and CDR2 as SVGEGT. CDR3 length equals 15 residues. V dropped 2 bases and J dropped 5 bases, with 15 bases sitting between them. The CDR3 DNA follows: TGTGCCAGCAGTTACACCCTCCAGGGCGGGGAGACCCAGTACTTC. Translation: CASSYTLQGGETQYF.

The chain couples TRBV9 to TRBJ2-1; TRBD1 or TRBD2 may be the D gene (7 bases each). V was cut by 4 bases and J by 7 bases, with 15 bases left in between. The germline V gene encodes CDR1 SGDLS and CDR2 YYNGEE. The CDR3 totals 14 residues. The CDR3 region is CASSPGGSGNEQFF. CDR3 nucleotides: TGTGCCAGCAGCCCAGGGGGTAGCGGGAATGAGCAGTTCTTC.

This clonotype has at least ten counts. V and J are TRBV10-3 and TRBJ1-4; no definite D call. Looked up from germline, CDR1 is ENHRY and CDR2 is SYGVKD. This CDR3 contains 14 residues. V gave up 3 bases and J gave up 7 bases, with 12 bases separating them. In DNA form, the CDR3 reads TGTGCCATCAGTGAAAAAATGGAGGGTGAAAAACTGTTTTTT. Its translation is CAISEKMEGEKLFF.

A few counts support this clonotype. The rearrangement joins TRBV20-1 to TRBJ2-5, with 8 bases matching TRBD2. The ends lost 4 bases at V and 5 bases at J; junction bases unmatched: 9. CDR3 length: 14 residues. Germline assignment: CDR1 DFQATT and CDR2 SNEGSKA (reference sequence). The CDR3 DNA reads as TGCAGTGCTACGCTCGGACTAGCACAGGAGACCCAGTACTTC. Residues: CSATLGLAQETQYF.

V is TRBV7-2 and J is TRBJ2-7; 9 bases agree with TRBD2. Germline-derived CDR1 and CDR2 are SGHTA and FQGNSA. The trim removed 11 bases at V and 5 bases at J, leaving 10 bases unmatched. The CDR3 contains 13 residues. CDR3 loop: CASSGMPGNEQYF. In nucleotides, the CDR3 is TGTGCCTCTAGCGGGATGCCCGGGAACGAGCAGTACTTC.

This rearrangement joins TRBV30 to TRBJ2-5, with D perhaps given as TRBD1 or TRBD2 (5 bases each). The CDR3 covers 14 residues. The V end was cut by 1 base, the J end by 5 bases, with 14 bases between. Germline loops: CDR1 GTSNPN, CDR2 SVGIG (reference sequence). The CDR3 DNA reads as TGTGCCTGGAGTGGAGGGGTACCTGGGGAGACCCAGTACTTC. Its protein product is CAWSGGVPGETQYF. Drawing the rest from reference TRBV30 and TRBJ2-5, the complete variable domain is SQTIHQWPATLVQPVGSPLSLECTVEGTSNPNLYWYRQAAGRGLQLLFYSVGIGQISSEVPQNLSASRPQDRQFILSSKKLLLSDSGFYLCAWSGGVPGETQYFGPGTRLLVL.

In this sample, this clonotype turned up a few times. The chain employs TRBV12-3 or TRBV12-4 and TRBJ2-1; TRBD2 is a possible D gene (5 bases). Between the trimmed V and J ends, which lost 3 bases and 7 bases, there was a span of 10 bases. The CDR3 consists of 13 residues. The CDR3 sequence is CASSFAGTNEQFF. The CDR3 nucleotides read TGTGCCAGCAGTTTTGCGGGTACTAATGAGCAGTTCTTC.

There are a few counts of this clonotype. The gene calls are TRBV19 and TRBJ2-2; D may be TRBD1 (5 bases). The V gene's germline CDR1 is LNHDA and CDR2 SQIVND (reference sequence). The CDR3 has 22 residues. Trimming cost V 3 bases and J 3 bases, with 32 bases left between them. The CDR3 nucleotides are TGTGCCAGTAGTATTTACAGGTCCTTCCCCTGGGCCCTCTACCATTACACCGGGGAGCTGTTTTTT. This sequence encodes CASSIYRSFPWALYHYTGELFF. Looking up the rest from reference TRBV19 and TRBJ2-2 gives the full variable domain: DGGITQSPKYLFRKEGQNVTLSCEQNLNHDAMYWYRQDPGQGLRLIYYSQIVNDFQKGDIAEGYSVSREKKESFPLTVTSAQKNPTAFYLCASSIYRSFPWALYHYTGELFFGEGSRLTVL.

The V and J genes are TRBV7-9 and TRBJ2-7; the match to TRBD1 covers 9 bases. Per the germline V gene, CDR1 is SEHNR and CDR2 is FQNEAQ (reference sequence). The CDR3 loop spans 16 amino acids. Germline trimming cut 5 bases from V and 5 bases from J; bases unmatched to any gene: 13. DNA of the CDR3: TGTGCCAGCAGCGAGCCCGGGTGGGACAGGGATGACGAGCAGTACTTC. Its protein product is CASSEPGWDRDDEQYF.

CDR3 residues: CASRIAGDDYEQYF. The DNA for the CDR3 is TGTGCCAGCAGGATAGCGGGAGATGACTACGAGCAGTACTTC. The V and J genes are TRBV28 and TRBJ2-7; TRBD2 agrees at 9 bases. The CDR3 length is 14 residues. With 6 bases clipped from V and 3 bases from J, the junction kept 6 bases outside the gene matches. Germline CDR1 is MDHEN and CDR2 is SYDVKM.

This clonotype showed up many times. The V gene is TRBV6-6, the J gene TRBJ2-1, with D possibly TRBD2 on 5 matching bases. The CDR3 runs to 12 residues. The V gene lost 2 bases and the J gene lost 6 bases, with 5 bases spanning the gap. Germline V gene lookup returns CDR1 MNHNY and CDR2 SVGAGI (reference sequence). This CDR3 reads CASSYRGNEQFF. CDR3 nucleotide sequence: TGTGCCAGCAGTTACCGGGGCAATGAGCAGTTCTTC.

In its sample, this clonotype was seen a few times. CDR3 DNA sequence: TGCGCCAGCAGTCCTCAGGGCCTGAAAAACAACAATGAGCAGTTCTTC. It yields the protein CASSPQGLKNNNEQFF. The chain is built from TRBV5-1 and TRBJ2-1, with D maybe TRBD1 (5 bases). Germline V gene lookup returns CDR1 SGHRS and CDR2 YFSETQ. Trimming removed 5 bases from V and 5 bases from J, with 20 bases in between. The CDR3 loop spans 16 amino acids.

This clonotype was recorded many times. The chain couples TRBV2 to TRBJ2-1; D is unclear. V lost 7 bases and J lost 4, with 14 bases in between. In germline, CDR1 is SNHLY, CDR2 FYNNEI. This CDR3 region has 14 residues. CDR3: CASKVGRDYNEQFF. As DNA, the CDR3 is TGTGCCAGCAAGGTCGGAAGGGATTACAATGAGCAGTTCTTC.

This clonotype was seen a handful of times. This sequence joins TRBV20-1 and TRBJ2-7; 9 bases match TRBD2. The CDR3 is 13 amino acids. From germline, CDR1 is DFQATT and CDR2 SNEGSKA (reference sequence). J was trimmed by 3 bases and V by 5 bases; bases with no gene match: 5. Here the CDR3 reads CSAGLAGVYEQYF. The CDR3 nucleotides are TGCAGTGCTGGATTAGCGGGAGTCTACGAGCAGTACTTC.

Details on this clonotype: Germline is not matched at one junction end, which may reflect a read error. This chain connects TRBV12-3 or TRBV12-4 to TRBJ2-1; maybe TRBD2 (6 bases). The CDR3 has 12 amino acids. As DNA, the CDR3 is TGTGCCAGCTTTAGCGGCTACAATGAGCAGTCCTTC. Its protein product is CASFSGYNEQSF.

The chain joins TRBV9 to TRBJ2-3; D perhaps matches TRBD2 (6 bases). The germline CDR1 and CDR2 sequences are SGDLS and YYNGEE. This CDR3 comprises 14 residues. Trimming pared 8 bases from V and 0 bases from J, leaving 13 bases between. CDR3 amino acids: CARGGVESTDTQYF. CDR3 bases: TGTGCCAGGGGGGGAGTGGAGAGCACAGATACGCAGTATTTT.

This clonotype was found many times. The rearrangement joins TRBV28 to TRBJ1-1, with TRBD1 as a possible D gene (6 bases). Trimming removed 4 bases at V and 4 bases at J, with 13 bases between. CDR1 MDHEN and CDR2 SYDVKM come from the germline V gene. The CDR3 spans 14 residues. The chain's CDR3 is CASSWTDWGTEAFF. In DNA form, the CDR3 reads TGTGCCAGCAGTTGGACAGATTGGGGCACTGAAGCTTTCTTT.

This clonotype came up many times. The rearrangement joins TRBV18 to TRBJ2-2, with 10 bases that match TRBD2. CDR1 and CDR2 (germline): KGHSH, LQKENI. The CDR3 contains 19 residues. Losses at the gene ends were 5 bases for V and 0 bases for J; bases not matched to a gene: 12. CDR3 in amino acids: CASSALAGAGLTNTGELFF. As DNA, the CDR3 is TGTGCCAGCTCAGCCCTAGCGGGGGCCGGTCTAACGAACACCGGGGAGCTGTTTTTT.

This clonotype was detected a few times. The chain combines TRBV20-1 with TRBJ1-2; D gene uncertain. The CDR3 spans 13 residues. Between the trimmed V and J ends, which lost 7 bases and 8 bases, there was a span of 20 bases. The germline V gene has CDR1 DFQATT and CDR2 SNEGSKA (reference sequence). CDR3 loop: CSVESSAGDGYTF. The CDR3 coding sequence is TGCAGTGTCGAGTCGAGCGCGGGCGACGGCTACACCTTC.

This chain uses TRBV12-3 or TRBV12-4 with TRBJ2-2, with 7 nucleotides matching TRBD2. Trimming at V came to 7 bases and at J to 1 base, leaving 3 bases not matched to a gene. The CDR3 contains 14 residues. CDR3 coding DNA: TGTGCCAGCACCCGGGGGGAGAACACCGGGGAGCTGTTTTTT. This gives the protein CASTRGENTGELFF.

The J gene is TRBJ2-1, the V gene TRBV10-3; unclear D gene. This CDR3 has 13 amino acids. The germline V gene encodes CDR1 ENHRY and CDR2 SYGVKD. V was cut by 2 bases and J by 4 bases, with 6 bases left in between. The CDR3 DNA reads TGTGCCATCAGTGAGGACGGGTACAATGAGCAGTTCTTC. It encodes CAISEDGYNEQFF.

The chain couples TRBV5-1 to TRBJ2-3, with TRBD1 identical over 7 bases. The trim removed 4 bases at V and 2 bases at J, leaving 7 bases unmatched. The CDR3 spans 15 residues. Per germline, CDR1 SGHRS and CDR2 YFSETQ. This chain's CDR3 is CASSPDRVSTDTQYF. The CDR3 nucleotides read TGCGCCAGCAGCCCTGACAGGGTCTCCACAGATACGCAGTATTTT.